Listed below are T cell receptor beta chains from one sample, sequenced in a study of cytomegalovirus exposure and HLA in healthy donors. The repertoire was sequenced with immunoSEQ multiplex PCR; TCRdb's copy has only in-frame clones and lacks some. The sample holds fewer than 85,000 clones, around 95% seen once. Input material: PBMCs. These TCRs come from a woman younger than 30 in good health and CMV-seronegative. Both conserved end residues are part of each CDR3. The D gene is left open where the match is weak. Clone size is not always given. Where it is, it says once, few, many or a class for expanded clones.

d_call j_call v_call clone_size cdr3_aa cdr3_nt
. TRBJ1-3 TRBV28 . CASTLDGGSGNTIYF TGTGCCAGCACCTTAGACGGGGGTTCTGGAAACACCATATATTTT
. TRBJ2-6 TRBV9 once CASSVAGTGANVLTF TGTGCCAGCAGCGTAGCAGGGACTGGGGCCAACGTCCTGACTTTC
. TRBJ2-5 TRBV4-3 . CASSQDVRRGETQYF TGCGCCAGCAGCCAAGATGTAAGGAGGGGAGAGACCCAGTACTTC
. TRBJ1-6 TRBV6-1 few CASGGRRNSPLHF TGTGCCAGCGGCGGACGGAGGAATTCACCCCTCCACTTT
TRBD2 TRBJ2-7 TRBV7-9 . CASSLPAGGPYEQYF TGTGCCAGCAGCTTACCAGCGGGGGGGCCCTACGAGCAGTACTTC
TRBD1 TRBJ1-2 TRBV5-4 once CASSPGQGNYGYTF TGTGCCAGCAGTCCGGGACAGGGAAACTATGGCTACACCTTC
. TRBJ1-3 TRBV5-6 . CASFPLSGNTIYF TGTGCCAGCTTCCCCCTATCTGGAAACACCATATATTTT
. TRBJ1-1 TRBV7-6 . CASSGGGPRGTEAFF TGTGCCAGCAGCGGGGGGGGGCCCCGTGGGACTGAAGCTTTCTTT
TRBD1 TRBJ1-6 TRBV10-1 once CATGGGYNSPLHF TGCGCCACAGGGGGCGGCTATAATTCACCCCTCCACTTT
TRBD2 TRBJ2-7 TRBV19 . CASSMFSSGGYEQYF TGTGCCAGTAGTATGTTCTCTAGCGGGGGATACGAGCAGTACTTC
TRBD1 TRBJ2-7 TRBV28 . CASSSADRVVEQYF TGTGCCAGCAGTTCCGCGGACAGGGTAGTCGAGCAGTACTTC
TRBD2 TRBJ2-3 TRBV5-1 . CASFGLAGAPTDTQYF TGCGCCAGCTTTGGACTAGCGGGGGCCCCCACAGATACGCAGTATTTT
TRBD2 TRBJ2-1 TRBV4-1 . CASSQDRLAGYNEQFF TGCGCCAGCAGCCAAGATAGGCTAGCGGGGTACAATGAGCAGTTCTTC
TRBD1 TRBJ1-3 TRBV7-6 . CASSVMTGAFTTGNTIYF TGTGCCAGCAGCGTTATGACAGGGGCATTTACCACTGGAAACACCATATATTTT
TRBD1 TRBJ1-2 TRBV7-9 . CASSSHGTGPFYGYTF TGTGCCAGCAGCTCCCATGGGACAGGCCCCTTCTATGGCTACACCTTC
. TRBJ2-6 TRBV11-2 . CASRITGSGANVLTF TGTGCCAGCAGGATAACAGGGTCTGGGGCCAACGTCCTGACTTTC
TRBD2 TRBJ2-1 TRBV7-7 . CASSTHNLAGGSGEQFF TGTGCTAGCAGCACCCACAACCTAGCGGGGGGATCGGGTGAGCAGTTCTTC
. TRBJ2-3 TRBV28 . CAPRVHRDMLTDTQYF TGTGCCCCTAGGGTTCACAGGGACATGCTCACAGATACGCAGTATTTT
. TRBJ2-5 TRBV5-1 once CASSLSRGQETQYF TGCGCCAGCAGTCTCTCGCGGGGACAGGAGACCCAGTACTTC
. TRBJ2-7 TRBV6-1 . CASSEIGASYEQYF TGTGCCAGCAGTGAAATTGGGGCCTCCTACGAGCAGTACTTC
. TRBJ1-2 TRBV9 . CASSATGVPGYGYTF TGTGCCAGCAGCGCTACCGGGGTCCCGGGCTATGGCTACACCTTC
TRBD1 TRBJ2-1 TRBV19 . CASSGTGVYNEQFF TGTGCCAGTAGTGGGACAGGGGTCTACAATGAGCAGTTCTTC
. TRBJ1-5 TRBV19 . CASSIPYLQGYQPQHF TGTGCCAGTAGTATTCCATATTTACAGGGTTACCAGCCCCAGCATTTT
TRBD1 TRBJ1-2 TRBV7-9 . CASTPDRGPNYGYTF TGTGCCAGCACCCCCGACAGGGGACCCAACTATGGCTACACCTTC
TRBD1 TRBJ2-5 TRBV5-6 . CASSLVGQGLIETQYF TGTGCCAGCAGCTTGGTTGGACAGGGTTTGATAGAGACCCAGTACTTC
TRBD1 TRBJ2-1 TRBV10-1 . CVKERDRSPIYNEQFF TGCGTCAAAGAGAGGGACAGGAGCCCTATTTACAATGAGCAGTTCTTC
TRBD1 TRBJ1-4 TRBV28 few CASSPRGQNEKLFF TGTGCCAGCAGCCCGAGGGGGCAGAATGAAAAACTGTTTTTT
TRBD1 TRBJ1-4 TRBV6-1 once CASSGPRDREVKKLFF TGTGCCAGCAGTGGACCCCGGGACAGGGAAGTAAAAAAACTGTTTTTT
. TRBJ1-5 TRBV28 . CASSSRRGGGNQPQHF TGTGCCAGCAGTTCTCGCAGAGGGGGGGGCAATCAGCCCCAGCATTTT
. TRBJ2-3 TRBV7-9 . CASSLEGQGDTQYF TGTGCCAGCAGCTTAGAGGGGCAGGGAGATACGCAGTATTTT
TRBD1 TRBJ2-4 TRBV19 . CASSQTRTGSRNIQYF TGTGCCAGTAGTCAAACCCGGACAGGGTCAAGGAACATTCAGTACTTC
. TRBJ1-5 TRBV28 . CASSLLRVIQPQHF TGTGCCAGCAGTTTATTGCGGGTAATTCAGCCCCAGCATTTT
. TRBJ1-2 TRBV5-1 . CASSLDENYGYTF TGCGCCAGCAGCTTGGACGAGAACTATGGCTACACCTTC
. TRBJ2-7 TRBV18 . CASSPQYEQYF TGTGCCAGCTCACCCCAGTACGAGCAGTACTTC
TRBD1 TRBJ1-3 TRBV10-1 . CARSLGAGTAGNTIYF TGCGCCAGATCCTTGGGGGCGGGGACAGCAGGAAACACCATATATTTT
. TRBJ2-2 TRBV6-4 . CASSDSQAGELFF TGTGCCAGCAGTGACTCCCAGGCCGGGGAGCTGTTTTTT
TRBD1 TRBJ1-5 TRBV4-3 . CASSQAGQVLGPQHF TGCGCCAGCAGCCAAGCGGGACAGGTATTAGGGCCCCAGCATTTT
. TRBJ2-4 TRBV28 . CASNWGAKNIQYF TGTGCCAGCAACTGGGGCGCCAAAAACATTCAGTACTTC
. TRBJ1-1 TRBV21-1 once CASSQLIAIRTEAFF TGTGCCAGCAGCCAGCTGATAGCTATTCGCACTGAAGCTTTCTTT
TRBD1 TRBJ2-1 TRBV7-6 . CASRLGLGQVQFF TGTGCCAGCAGACTAGGGTTGGGACAGGTGCAGTTCTTC
. TRBJ1-3 TRBV11-3 once CASSLDKSQVLSGNTIYF TGTGCCAGCAGCTTAGACAAAAGCCAGGTCCTCTCTGGAAACACCATATATTTT